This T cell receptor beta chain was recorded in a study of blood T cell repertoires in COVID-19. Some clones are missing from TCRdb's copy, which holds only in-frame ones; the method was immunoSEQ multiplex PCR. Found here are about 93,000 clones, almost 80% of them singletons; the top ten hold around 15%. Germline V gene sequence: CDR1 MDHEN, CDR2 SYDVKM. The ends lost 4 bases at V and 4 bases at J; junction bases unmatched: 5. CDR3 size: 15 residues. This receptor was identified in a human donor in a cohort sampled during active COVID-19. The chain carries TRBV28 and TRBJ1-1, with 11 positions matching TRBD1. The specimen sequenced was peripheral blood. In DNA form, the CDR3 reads TGTGCCAGCAGTTGGGGGACAGGGGGGCCCACTGAAGCTTTCTTT. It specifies CASSWGTGGPTEAFF.